The next 21 T cell receptor beta chains were all read from a single sample in a study of Tregs in tolerant kidney transplant recipients. Repertoires were generated with immunoSEQ multiplex PCR, while TCRdb's copy carries only in-frame clones and drops some. In the table there are more than 75,000 clones, 80% to 95% of which are singletons. The sample here was CD4+ T cells from blood, taken before the transplant. All receptors derive from a human donor who received a combined kidney and bone marrow transplant.

This chain links TRBV9 with TRBJ2-3, with TRBD2 identical over 10 bases. With 9 bases clipped from V and 2 bases from J, the junction kept 15 bases outside the gene matches. CDR1 and CDR2 (germline): SGDLS, YYNGEE. The CDR3 runs to 17 residues. As DNA, the CDR3 is TGTGCCATCGCGAAAAGACCGGGACTAGCGAACACAGATACGCAGTATTTT. Amino acid sequence: CAIAKRPGLANTDTQYF.

A single count supports this clone. The J gene is TRBJ1-2, the V gene TRBV18, with 10 bases that match TRBD1. Germline-derived CDR1 and CDR2 are KGHSH and LQKENI. The CDR3 is made up of 15 amino acids. V dropped 5 bases and J dropped 2; count of bases not matched to a gene: 5. The CDR3 loop reads CASSIRTGGNYGYTF. The CDR3 bases are TGTGCCAGCTCAATTCGGACAGGGGGGAACTATGGCTACACCTTC.

The chain links TRBV18 to TRBJ1-5; 8 bases map to TRBD1. The CDR3 has 15 residues. CDR1 is KGHSH and CDR2 is LQKENI in the germline V gene. V dropped 1 base and J dropped 15; count of bases not matched to a gene: 14. CDR3: CASSPRGVGTGPLHF. DNA of the CDR3: TGTGCCAGCTCACCACGGGGAGTCGGGACAGGCCCCTTGCATTTT.

The CDR3 DNA reads TGCGCCAGCAGCCTAAACAGGGGTTCGGCCTCCTACGAGCAGTACTTC. This encodes CASSLNRGSASYEQYF. The V call is TRBV5-1, the J call TRBJ2-7, with 7 bases fitting TRBD1. V was pared by 4 bases and J by 0 bases, with 10 bases of the junction left unmatched. This CDR3 spans 16 amino acids. Germline assignment: CDR1 SGHRS and CDR2 YFSETQ.

The chain has TRBV11-2 and TRBJ2-7; TRBD1 matches at 8 bases. The germline V gene encodes CDR1 SGHAT and CDR2 FQNNGV. V was clipped by 0 bases and J by 4 bases; unmatched bases: 8. The length of the CDR3 is 16 residues. The CDR3 sequence is CASSLDFLDRVYEQYF. The DNA of the CDR3 is TGTGCCAGCAGCTTAGATTTCCTGGACAGGGTTTACGAGCAGTACTTC. Full variable domain (rest looked up from reference TRBV11-2 and TRBJ2-7): EAGVAQSPRYKIIEKRQSVAFWCNPISGHATLYWYQQILGQGPKLLIQFQNNGVVDDSQLPKDRFSAERLKGVDSTLKIQPAKLEDSAVYLCASSLDFLDRVYEQYFGPGTRLTVT.

About this clone: Distinct nucleotide sequences in the sample also encode this CDR3. This chain joins TRBV4-2 and TRBJ1-6; 7 nucleotides align to TRBD1. The CDR3 has 15 amino acids. Germline loops: CDR1 LGHNA, CDR2 YNFKEQ. J lost 7 bases, V lost 0 bases, and 3 bases had no gene match. The CDR3 DNA reads TGTGCCAGCAGCCAAGAGGGCAGGGGGAATTCACCCCTCCACTTT. Translated: CASSQEGRGNSPLHF.

The V and J genes are TRBV7-9 and TRBJ2-7; a weak D match, TRBD1 (6 bases). The CDR3 totals 12 residues. Trimming stripped 2 bases from V and 6 bases from J, with 8 bases between. Germline V gene sequence: CDR1 SEHNR, CDR2 FQNEAQ (reference sequence). In DNA form, the CDR3 reads TGTGCCAGCAGCTTAATCAGGGGCGAGCAGTACTTC. It specifies CASSLIRGEQYF.

This chain uses TRBV29-1 with TRBJ2-4; 9 bases map to TRBD1. This CDR3 region has 16 residues. Germline V gives CDR1 SQVTM, CDR2 ANQGSEA. V was clipped by 6 bases and J by 0 bases; unmatched bases: 9. CDR3 amino acids: CSVQGATTIAKNIQYF. As DNA, the CDR3 is TGCAGCGTACAGGGGGCCACCACTATAGCCAAAAACATTCAGTACTTC.

For this clone: Other DNA sequences of this sample code for an identical CDR3. V is TRBV19 and J is TRBJ1-6, with 11 bases lining up with TRBD1. The V segment lost 2 bases and the J segment 9 bases; nucleotides outside the gene matches: 3. Germline V gene data show CDR1 as LNHDA and CDR2 as SQIVND (reference sequence). This CDR3 spans 15 amino acids. The CDR3 is CASSIKGTGGSPLHF. CDR3 DNA: TGTGCCAGTAGTATAAAAGGGACAGGGGGTTCACCCCTCCACTTT.

The chain has TRBV28 and TRBJ1-2, with D perhaps TRBD1 (5 bases). Trimming removed 2 bases from V and 7 bases from J, with 14 bases in between. Per germline, CDR1 MDHEN and CDR2 SYDVKM. The CDR3 has 14 residues. The CDR3 DNA is TGTGCCAGCAGTTTAGATATCCAGGGTCGTGGCTACACCTTC. Its translation is CASSLDIQGRGYTF.

The gene calls are TRBV19 and TRBJ1-2, with 7 bases that match TRBD1. CDR1 and CDR2 from the germline V gene are LNHDA and SQIVND (reference sequence). With V trimmed by 5 bases and J by 6 bases, 18 bases remained unmatched. This CDR3 has 17 residues. The DNA of the CDR3 is TGTGCCAGTAGTGCTGCTTCGGGACAGAATCGGATTCATGGCTACACCTTC. Protein product: CASSAASGQNRIHGYTF. Drawing the rest from reference TRBV19 and TRBJ1-2, the complete variable domain is DGGITQSPKYLFRKEGQNVTLSCEQNLNHDAMYWYRQDPGQGLRLIYYSQIVNDFQKGDIAEGYSVSREKKESFPLTVTSAQKNPTAFYLCASSAASGQNRIHGYTFGSGTRLTVV.

The chain is built from TRBV5-4 and TRBJ1-4; 9 positions agree with TRBD1. There are 15 residues in the CDR3. V dropped 4 bases and J dropped 1; count of bases not matched to a gene: 2. CDR1 is SGHNT, CDR2 YYREEE, per germline (reference sequence). CDR3 coding DNA: TGTGCCAGCAGCCTGGACAGGGGAACTAATGAAAAACTGTTTTTT. Protein: CASSLDRGTNEKLFF.

V usage is TRBV7-2 and J usage is TRBJ1-1, with TRBD1 matching 7 bases. Germline V gene data show CDR1 as SGHTA and CDR2 as FQGNSA. This CDR3 region has 15 residues. The J segment lost 4 bases and the V segment lost 5 bases, leaving 10 bases of the junction unmatched. CDR3 amino acids: CASSPRRGAGTEAFF. In nucleotides, the CDR3 is TGTGCCAGCAGCCCCCGCAGGGGGGCGGGCACTGAAGCTTTCTTT.

The rearrangement uses TRBV11-3 and TRBJ1-1; 12 bases line up with TRBD1. Germline V gene sequence: CDR1 SGHNT, CDR2 YENEEA. V lost 6 bases, J lost 10 bases, and 9 bases stayed unmatched. The CDR3 sequence is 14 residues long. The CDR3 nucleotides are TGTGCCAGCAGAGCGACCGGGACAGGGGGCAGAGCTTTCTTT. Amino acid sequence: CASRATGTGGRAFF.

The gene calls are TRBV19 and TRBJ1-1; D is ambiguous. This CDR3 spans 13 amino acids. Germline V gives CDR1 LNHDA, CDR2 SQIVND (reference sequence). Trimming shortened V by 6 bases and J by 6 bases, and 14 bases separated the two germline ends. CDR3 loop: CASRAAGSSEAFF. In DNA, the CDR3 is TGTGCCAGTAGGGCCGCGGGGTCCTCTGAAGCTTTCTTT.

The rearrangement uses TRBV29-1 and TRBJ2-5; TRBD1 matches 10 bases. CDR3 size: 14 residues. V trimming: 3 bases; J trimming: 2 bases; junction bases outside the gene matches: 3. The germline V gene has CDR1 SQVTM and CDR2 ANQGSEA. CDR3 amino acids: CSVDDRGRQETQYF. The CDR3 DNA is TGCAGCGTTGATGACAGGGGGCGGCAAGAGACCCAGTACTTC.

The CDR3 reads CARTGVANTGELFF. CDR3 in DNA: TGTGCCCGGACAGGGGTCGCGAACACCGGGGAGCTGTTTTTT. The J gene is TRBJ2-2, the V gene TRBV30, with 9 nucleotides matching TRBD1. The CDR3 runs to 14 residues. J was trimmed by 0 bases and V by 8 bases; bases with no gene match: 4. Germline loops: CDR1 GTSNPN, CDR2 SVGIG (reference sequence). Full variable domain (outside the CDR3, taken from reference TRBV30 and TRBJ2-2): SQTIHQWPATLVQPVGSPLSLECTVEGTSNPNLYWYRQAAGRGLQLLFYSVGIGQISSEVPQNLSASRPQDRQFILSSKKLLLSDSGFYLCARTGVANTGELFFGEGSRLTVL.

This clone was found once. V and J are TRBV5-1 and TRBJ2-5, with D possibly matching TRBD1 (6 bases). This CDR3 comprises 16 residues. Deletions cut 3 bases from V and 2 bases from J, with 17 bases between. Germline V gene sequence: CDR1 SGHRS, CDR2 YFSETQ. The CDR3 loop reads CASSSIRGSGQETQYF. The CDR3 DNA reads TGCGCCAGCAGCTCAATCAGGGGTTCAGGGCAAGAGACCCAGTACTTC.

The chain combines TRBV5-1 with TRBJ2-7; 9 nucleotides agree with TRBD2. The CDR3 contains 16 residues. CDR1 and CDR2 from the germline V gene are SGHRS and YFSETQ. V lost 0 bases and J lost 5; bases outside the gene matches: 9. CDR3 residues: CASSLEGGGAPDEQYF. The CDR3 DNA reads as TGCGCCAGCAGCTTGGAGGGCGGGGGGGCTCCTGACGAGCAGTACTTC.

The chain joins TRBV19 to TRBJ1-6; D call uncertain. This CDR3 region has 15 residues. V was trimmed by 7 bases and J by 7 bases, leaving 17 bases between them. Germline assignment: CDR1 LNHDA and CDR2 SQIVND (reference sequence). The CDR3 region is CASTSLHFTNSPLHF. In nucleotides, the CDR3 is TGTGCCAGTACCTCACTACACTTTACGAATTCACCCCTCCACTTT.

CDR3 in DNA: TGCGCCAGCAGCTTCCGGACAGGGGCTACGGAGCAGTACTTC. This translates into CASSFRTGATEQYF. J is TRBJ2-7 and V is TRBV5-1; 9 bases map to TRBD1. Per the germline V gene, CDR1 is SGHRS and CDR2 is YFSETQ. With V trimmed by 2 bases and J by 7 bases, 7 bases remained unmatched. The CDR3 consists of 14 residues. Variable domain in full (rest from reference TRBV5-1 and TRBJ2-7): KAGVTQTPRYLIKTRGQQVTLSCSPISGHRSVSWYQQTPGQGLQFLFEYFSETQRNKGNFPGRFSGRQFSNSRSEMNVSTLELGDSALYLCASSFRTGATEQYFGPGTRLTVT.